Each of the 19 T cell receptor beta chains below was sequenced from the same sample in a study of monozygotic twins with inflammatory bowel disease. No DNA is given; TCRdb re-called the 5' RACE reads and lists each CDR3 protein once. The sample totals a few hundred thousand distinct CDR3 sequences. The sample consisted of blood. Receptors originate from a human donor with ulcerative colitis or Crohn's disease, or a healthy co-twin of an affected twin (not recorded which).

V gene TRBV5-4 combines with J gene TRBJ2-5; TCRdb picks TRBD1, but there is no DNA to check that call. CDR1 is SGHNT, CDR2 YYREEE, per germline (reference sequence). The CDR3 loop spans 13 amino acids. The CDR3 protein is CASSRGPQETQYF.

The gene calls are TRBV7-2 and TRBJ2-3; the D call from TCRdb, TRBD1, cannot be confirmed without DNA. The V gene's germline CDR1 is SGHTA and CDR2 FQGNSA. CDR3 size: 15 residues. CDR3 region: CASSGRGLGTDTQYF.

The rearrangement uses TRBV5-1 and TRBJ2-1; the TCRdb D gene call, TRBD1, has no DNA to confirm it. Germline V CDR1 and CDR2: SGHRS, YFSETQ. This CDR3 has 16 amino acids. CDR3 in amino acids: CASSSSVLGPYNEQFF.

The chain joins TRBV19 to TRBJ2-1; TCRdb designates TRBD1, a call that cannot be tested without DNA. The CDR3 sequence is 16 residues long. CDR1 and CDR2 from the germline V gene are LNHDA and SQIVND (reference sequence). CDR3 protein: CASGSSGTATYNEQFF.

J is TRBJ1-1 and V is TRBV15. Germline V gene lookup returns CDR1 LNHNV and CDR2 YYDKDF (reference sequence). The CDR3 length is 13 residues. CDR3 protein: CATSRDEGPKAFF.

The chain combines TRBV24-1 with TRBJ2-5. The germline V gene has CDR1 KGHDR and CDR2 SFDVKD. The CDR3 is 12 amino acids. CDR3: CATAGVQETQYF.

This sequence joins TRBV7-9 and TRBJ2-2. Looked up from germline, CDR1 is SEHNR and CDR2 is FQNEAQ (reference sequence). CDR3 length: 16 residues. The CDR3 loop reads CASSFARPANTGELFF.

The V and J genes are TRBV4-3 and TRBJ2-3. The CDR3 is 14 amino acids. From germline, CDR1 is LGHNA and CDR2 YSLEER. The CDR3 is CASSQSLNTDTQYF.

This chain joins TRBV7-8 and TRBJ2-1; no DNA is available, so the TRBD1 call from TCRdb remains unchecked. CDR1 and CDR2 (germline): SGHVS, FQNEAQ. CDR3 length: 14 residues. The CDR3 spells CASSAPGQYNDQFF. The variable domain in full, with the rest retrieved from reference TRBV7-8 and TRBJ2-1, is GAGVSQSPRYKVAKRGQDVALRCDPISGHVSLFWYQQALGQGPEFLTYFQNEAQLDKSGLPSDRFFAERPEGSVSTLKIQRTQQEDSAVYLCASSAPGQYNDQFFGPGTRLTVL.

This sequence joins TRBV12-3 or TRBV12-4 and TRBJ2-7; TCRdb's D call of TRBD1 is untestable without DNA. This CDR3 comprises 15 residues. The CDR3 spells CASSFPQSGSYEQYF.

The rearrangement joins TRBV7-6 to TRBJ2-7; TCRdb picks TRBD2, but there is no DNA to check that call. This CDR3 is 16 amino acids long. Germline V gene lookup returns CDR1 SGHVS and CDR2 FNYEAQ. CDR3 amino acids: CASSPQGWRSSYEQYF.

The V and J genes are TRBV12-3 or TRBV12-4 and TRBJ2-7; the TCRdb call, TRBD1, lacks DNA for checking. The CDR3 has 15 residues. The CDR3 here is CASSFREGAPYEQYF.

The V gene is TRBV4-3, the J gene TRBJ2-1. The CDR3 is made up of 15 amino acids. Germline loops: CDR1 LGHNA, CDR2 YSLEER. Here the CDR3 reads CASSPWKDSYNEQFF.

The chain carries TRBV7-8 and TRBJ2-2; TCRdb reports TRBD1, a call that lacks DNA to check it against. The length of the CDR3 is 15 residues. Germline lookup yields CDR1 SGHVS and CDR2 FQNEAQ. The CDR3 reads CATLRGATNTGELFF.

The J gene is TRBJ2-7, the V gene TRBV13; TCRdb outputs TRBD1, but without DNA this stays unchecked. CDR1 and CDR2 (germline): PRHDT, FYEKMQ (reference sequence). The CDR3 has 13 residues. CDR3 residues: CASSLRDNHEQYF.

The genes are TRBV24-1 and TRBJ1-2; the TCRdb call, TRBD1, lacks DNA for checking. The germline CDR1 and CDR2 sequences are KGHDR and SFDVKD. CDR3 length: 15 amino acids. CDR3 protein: CAPRDRGYRNYGYTF.

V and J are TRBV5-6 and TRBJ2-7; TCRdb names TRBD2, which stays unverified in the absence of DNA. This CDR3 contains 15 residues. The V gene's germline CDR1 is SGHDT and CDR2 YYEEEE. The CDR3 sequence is CASSLATSGGYEQYF.

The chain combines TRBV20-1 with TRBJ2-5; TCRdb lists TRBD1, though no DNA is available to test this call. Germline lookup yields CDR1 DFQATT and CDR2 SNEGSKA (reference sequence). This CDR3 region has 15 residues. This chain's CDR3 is CSARDRTGAAETQYF.

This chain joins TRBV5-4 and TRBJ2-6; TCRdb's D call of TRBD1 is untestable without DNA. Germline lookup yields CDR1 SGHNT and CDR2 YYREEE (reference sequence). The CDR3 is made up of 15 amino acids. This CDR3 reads CASSSRDSGANVLTF.